The 15 T cell receptor beta chains in this list originate from one sample, sequenced in a study of T cell repertoires in cytomegalovirus infection (dated 2019 in TCRdb). Reads for this sample came from an Illumina HiSeq 1500. In TCRdb, the public reads were trimmed at Q25 with fastp and aligned with MiXCR, with productive beta chains retained. Rows are unified per CDR3 protein, each entry keeping the most common DNA and genes. In all, the sample holds around 450,000 distinct CDR3 sequences, and about 33% of those were seen once. Roughly an eighth of the sample belongs to the ten largest clones. Material for sequencing was PBMCs. These receptors were obtained from a human donor in good health (CMV status not recorded). Some clones in this sample may be carry-over from other donors' samples.

This sequence joins TRBV11-2 and TRBJ1-3; D is ambiguous. The CDR3 extends over 15 amino acids. Germline lookup yields CDR1 SGHAT and CDR2 FQNNGV. Trimming shortened V by 0 bases and J by 4 bases, and 10 bases separated the two germline ends. This CDR3 reads CASSLDRSPGNTIYF. In nucleotides, the CDR3 is TGTGCCAGCAGCTTAGATCGAAGCCCGGGAAACACCATATATTTT.

A few counts support this clonotype. The chain carries TRBV15 and TRBJ2-5, with 11 bases aligning to TRBD2. The CDR3 length is 13 residues. Germline loops: CDR1 LNHNV, CDR2 YYDKDF (reference sequence). V shed 6 bases, J shed 6 bases, and the junction held 3 bases outside the gene matches. CDR3 residues: CATSTSGRQTQYF. CDR3 coding DNA: TGTGCCACCAGTACTAGCGGGAGACAGACCCAGTACTTC.

Of note for this clonotype: The junction does not match germline at one end; this may be a read error. The V gene is TRBV28, the J gene TRBJ1-2; 9 nucleotides line up with TRBD1. From germline, CDR1 is MDHEN and CDR2 SYDVKM. The CDR3 consists of 16 residues. The CDR3 DNA follows: TGTGCCAGCAGCGGGACAGGGAACGGAAACCTCTATGGCTACAACTTC. This encodes CASSGTGNGNLYGYNF.

There are a few counts of this clonotype. V gene TRBV18 combines with J gene TRBJ1-1; D not resolved. Germline assignment: CDR1 KGHSH and CDR2 LQKENI. The V end lost 8 bases, the J end lost 1 base, and 11 bases lay between the germline ends. The CDR3 is 13 residues long. The CDR3 is CASPFGGNTEAFF. CDR3 nucleotides: TGTGCCAGCCCCTTTGGAGGGAACACTGAAGCTTTCTTT.

This clonotype has at least ten counts. The chain links TRBV6-1 to TRBJ1-5; perhaps TRBD1 as D (5 bases). Germline values: CDR1 MNHNS, CDR2 SASEGT. V lost 3 bases, J lost 11 bases, and 17 bases lay in between. The CDR3 totals 14 residues. The CDR3 bases are TGTGCCAGCAGTGACCGACTGGGACCGGAGGCCCAGCATTTT. Translating gives CASSDRLGPEAQHF.

This chain uses TRBV7-2 with TRBJ1-1, with D possibly TRBD1 on 5 matching bases. V was trimmed by 5 bases and J by 7 bases, leaving 14 bases between them. Germline V gene lookup returns CDR1 SGHTA and CDR2 FQGNSA. The CDR3 contains 13 residues. As DNA, the CDR3 is TGTGCCAGCAGCCCCACCAGGCAGGGTGAAGCTTTCTTT. Protein product: CASSPTRQGEAFF. The variable domain in full, with the rest retrieved from reference TRBV7-2 and TRBJ1-1, is GAGVSQSPSNKVTEKGKDVELRCDPISGHTALYWYRQSLGQGLEFLIYFQGNSAPDKSGLPSDRFSAERTGGSVSTLTIQRTQQEDSAVYLCASSPTRQGEAFFGQGTRLTVV.

CDR3 nucleotide sequence: TGTGCCAGTAGTATGAACTACAACTCTGGAAACACCATATATTTT. Protein: CASSMNYNSGNTIYF. The chain couples TRBV19 to TRBJ1-3; D unclear. Trimming took 3 bases from V and 0 from J, leaving 9 bases between them. The CDR3 runs 15 residues. CDR1 LNHDA and CDR2 SQIVND come from the germline V gene (reference sequence). Supplemented by reference TRBV19 and TRBJ1-3, the full variable domain reads DGGITQSPKYLFRKEGQNVTLSCEQNLNHDAMYWYRQDPGQGLRLIYYSQIVNDFQKGDIAEGYSVSREKKESFPLTVTSAQKNPTAFYLCASSMNYNSGNTIYFGEGSWLTVV.

V gene TRBV5-1 combines with J gene TRBJ2-3; no clear D gene. From germline, CDR1 is SGHRS and CDR2 YFSETQ. CDR3 length equals 12 residues. V was clipped by 0 bases and J by 7 bases, with 6 bases between them. CDR3 nucleotides: TGCGCCAGCAGCTTGGTTTCTAATACGCAGTATTTT. This codes for CASSLVSNTQYF. Filled out from reference TRBV5-1 and TRBJ2-3, the complete variable domain reads KAGVTQTPRYLIKTRGQQVTLSCSPISGHRSVSWYQQTPGQGLQFLFEYFSETQRNKGNFPGRFSGRQFSNSRSEMNVSTLELGDSALYLCASSLVSNTQYFGPGTRLTVL.

This clonotype was recorded many times. This chain connects TRBV12-3 or TRBV12-4 to TRBJ1-3, with D unresolved. Trimming left V 7 bases short and J 4 bases short, with 14 bases between. This CDR3 has 14 amino acids. The CDR3 sequence is CASTLSNNGNTIYF. The CDR3 bases are TGTGCCAGCACCTTATCCAACAACGGAAACACCATATATTTT.

The chain uses TRBV7-8 and TRBJ2-2, with 9 bases identical to TRBD2. The CDR3 contains 16 residues. Germline V CDR1 and CDR2: SGHVS, FQNEAQ. The junction had 10 bases not matched to a gene; V was cut back by 6 bases and J by 5 bases. CDR3 coding DNA: TGTGCCAGCAGAGTCGGGGCGGGGGGGCGGACCGGGGAGCTGTTTTTT. Protein sequence: CASRVGAGGRTGELFF.

The V and J genes are TRBV10-2 and TRBJ1-2; possibly TRBD1 for D (6 bases). Trimming removed 3 bases at V and 4 bases at J, with 15 bases between. Germline lookup yields CDR1 WSHSY and CDR2 SAAADI. The CDR3 runs 15 residues. The CDR3 sequence: CASSDPNRDIYGYTF. In DNA, the CDR3 is TGCGCCAGCAGTGACCCTAACCGGGACATCTATGGCTACACCTTC.

This clonotype came up a few times. V usage is TRBV2 and J usage is TRBJ2-1; 12 bases fit TRBD2. Germline V lookup: CDR1 SNHLY, CDR2 FYNNEI. This CDR3 spans 16 amino acids. The J segment lost 7 bases and the V segment lost 6 bases, leaving 10 bases of the junction unmatched. CDR3 nucleotide sequence: TGTGCCAGCAGCACGATACGACTAGCGGGGGCAAATGAGCAGTTCTTC. The encoded protein is CASSTIRLAGANEQFF.

This clonotype was detected only a few times. The rearrangement links TRBV5-6 to TRBJ2-3, with D tentatively TRBD1 or TRBD2 (5 bases each). The CDR3 has 13 residues. CDR1 and CDR2 (germline): SGHDT, YYEEEE. Trimming left V 4 bases short and J 2 bases short, with 8 bases between. The CDR3 spells CASSRDHTDTQYF. Written as DNA, the CDR3 is TGTGCCAGCAGCCGGGACCACACAGATACGCAGTATTTT.

In the case of this clonotype: The junction does not match germline at one end; this may be a read error. This chain connects TRBV19 to TRBJ1-6; TRBD1 is a possible D gene (6 bases). There are 11 residues in the CDR3. Germline lookup yields CDR1 LNHDA and CDR2 SQIVND (reference sequence). CDR3 in DNA: TGCGCTTCAGGGGATAATTCACCCCTCCACTTT. This sequence encodes CASGDNSPLHF.

V is TRBV7-2 and J is TRBJ2-5, with 15 bases fitting TRBD2. Per germline, CDR1 SGHTA and CDR2 FQGNSA. Trimming removed 1 base from V and 3 bases from J; junction bases left unmatched: 6. The CDR3 sequence is 18 residues long. CDR3: CASSLVRTSGGAEETQYF. Here the CDR3 DNA reads TGTGCCAGCAGCTTAGTTAGGACTAGCGGGGGGGCCGAAGAGACCCAGTACTTC.